This T cell receptor beta chain was documented in a study of blood T cell repertoires in COVID-19. In Seattle, patients joined the study during active infection and were tracked longitudinally. The CDR3 length is 15 residues. Germline V lookup: CDR1 LGHDT, CDR2 YNNKEL (reference sequence). The V segment lost 4 bases and the J segment 7 bases; nucleotides outside the gene matches: 7. Data came from immunoSEQ multiplex PCR; TCRdb stores just in-frame clones and leaves some out. The sample holds a few hundred thousand clones; around nine tenths are singletons and the top ten take roughly 11%. Sequenced: peripheral blood. The sequence came from a woman under 40 with COVID-19, enrolled during active disease. The chain uses TRBV3-1 (or the pseudogene TRBV3-2) and TRBJ1-6, with 7 bases lining up with TRBD1. CDR3 amino acids: CASSPPTGRNSPLHF. The CDR3 DNA follows: TGTGCCAGCAGCCCACCGACAGGGAGGAATTCACCCCTCCACTTT.